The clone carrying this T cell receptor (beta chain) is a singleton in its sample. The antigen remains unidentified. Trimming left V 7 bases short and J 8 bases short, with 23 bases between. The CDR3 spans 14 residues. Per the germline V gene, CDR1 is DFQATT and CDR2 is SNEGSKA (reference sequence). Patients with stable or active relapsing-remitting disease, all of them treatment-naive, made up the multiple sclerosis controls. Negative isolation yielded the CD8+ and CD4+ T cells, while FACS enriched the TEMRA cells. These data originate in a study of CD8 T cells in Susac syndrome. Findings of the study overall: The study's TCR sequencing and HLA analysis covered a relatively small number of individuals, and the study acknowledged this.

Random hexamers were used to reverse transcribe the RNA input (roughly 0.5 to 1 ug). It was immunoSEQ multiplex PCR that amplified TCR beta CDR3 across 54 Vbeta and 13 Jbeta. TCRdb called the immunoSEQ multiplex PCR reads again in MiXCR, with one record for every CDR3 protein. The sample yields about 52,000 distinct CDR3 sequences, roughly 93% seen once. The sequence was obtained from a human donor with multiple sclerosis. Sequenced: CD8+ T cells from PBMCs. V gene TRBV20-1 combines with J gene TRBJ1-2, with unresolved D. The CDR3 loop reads CSGQEGPLLRGYTF. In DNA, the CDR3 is TGCAGTGGTCAGGAGGGCCCGCTTCTTCGCGGCTACACCTTC.